This is a list of T cell receptor beta chains from one sample in a study of cytomegalovirus exposure and HLA in healthy donors. The data were produced by immunoSEQ multiplex PCR, yet TCRdb's version contains in-frame clones alone and is incomplete. The sample has around 190,000 clones; roughly 80% are singletons. The sequencing sample was made of PBMCs. These receptors originate from a man aged 55 to 69 in good health and CMV-seronegative. Both conserved end residues are part of each CDR3. The D gene is left open where the match is weak. Only part of the rows carry a size: once, few, many, or a class if the clone is expanded.

clone size: .
D gene: .
V gene: TRBV7-9
J gene: TRBJ2-2
CDR3 protein: CASSVGLNTGELFF
CDR3 DNA: TGTGCCAGCAGCGTGGGACTGAACACCGGGGAGCTGTTTTTT

clone size: .
D gene: .
V gene: TRBV27
J gene: TRBJ2-1
CDR3 protein: CASSFRTGEQFF
CDR3 DNA: TGTGCCAGCAGTTTTCGTACGGGTGAGCAGTTCTTC

clone size: once
D gene: .
V gene: TRBV5-8
J gene: TRBJ2-7
CDR3 protein: CASSRSGNYEQYF
CDR3 DNA: TGTGCCAGCAGCCGGTCAGGGAACTACGAGCAGTACTTC

clone size: few
D gene: TRBD1
V gene: TRBV10-3
J gene: TRBJ1-1
CDR3 protein: CAISPNSGQGNTEAFF
CDR3 DNA: TGTGCCATCAGCCCAAACTCGGGACAGGGGAACACTGAAGCTTTCTTT

clone size: .
D gene: TRBD1
V gene: TRBV5-4
J gene: TRBJ1-1
CDR3 protein: CASSSGTVIGTEAFF
CDR3 DNA: TGTGCCAGCAGCTCCGGGACAGTTATCGGCACTGAAGCTTTCTTT

clone size: .
D gene: .
V gene: TRBV2
J gene: TRBJ2-7
CDR3 protein: CASSVSGSKRGQYF
CDR3 DNA: TGTGCCAGCAGTGTCTCCGGGAGCAAACGCGGGCAGTACTTC

clone size: .
D gene: .
V gene: TRBV10-1
J gene: TRBJ1-2
CDR3 protein: CASSESGGNGYTF
CDR3 DNA: TGCGCCAGCAGTGAGTCAGGAGGGAATGGCTACACCTTC

clone size: .
D gene: TRBD2
V gene: TRBV2
J gene: TRBJ2-5
CDR3 protein: CASRKTSGQETQYF
CDR3 DNA: TGTGCCAGCAGGAAGACTAGCGGTCAAGAGACCCAGTACTTC

clone size: .
D gene: TRBD1
V gene: TRBV5-1
J gene: TRBJ1-4
CDR3 protein: CASSYDNRGLKLEKLFF
CDR3 DNA: TGCGCCAGCAGCTATGACAACAGGGGGCTGAAGCTTGAAAAACTGTTTTTT

clone size: .
D gene: TRBD1
V gene: TRBV6-1
J gene: TRBJ1-2
CDR3 protein: CASSDGTGGYGYTF
CDR3 DNA: TGTGCCAGCAGTGACGGGACAGGGGGCTATGGCTACACCTTC

clone size: .
D gene: .
V gene: TRBV28
J gene: TRBJ2-7
CDR3 protein: CASSSESYEQYF
CDR3 DNA: TGTGCCAGCAGTTCAGAATCCTACGAGCAGTACTTC

clone size: .
D gene: .
V gene: TRBV10-1
J gene: TRBJ2-5
CDR3 protein: CAWRGGTGCQETQYF
CDR3 DNA: TGCGCCTGGAGGGGGGGAACAGGGTGCCAAGAGACCCAGTACTTC

clone size: .
D gene: .
V gene: TRBV25-1
J gene: TRBJ1-2
CDR3 protein: CASSEYGSQVYGYTF
CDR3 DNA: TGTGCCAGCAGTGAATATGGCTCGCAGGTCTATGGCTACACCTTC

clone size: .
D gene: .
V gene: TRBV7-9
J gene: TRBJ2-2
CDR3 protein: CASSGPEGGTGELFF
CDR3 DNA: TGTGCCAGCAGCGGACCAGAGGGAGGAACCGGGGAGCTGTTTTTT

clone size: .
D gene: .
V gene: TRBV28
J gene: TRBJ2-5
CDR3 protein: CASRSPPGQGRDGKTQYF
CDR3 DNA: TGTGCCAGCAGATCCCCTCCGGGACAAGGGAGGGATGGGAAGACCCAGTACTTC

clone size: .
D gene: TRBD1
V gene: TRBV14
J gene: TRBJ2-2
CDR3 protein: CASSTGTGNTGELFF
CDR3 DNA: TGTGCCAGCAGCACCGGGACAGGCAACACCGGGGAGCTGTTTTTT

clone size: once
D gene: TRBD2
V gene: TRBV29-1
J gene: TRBJ2-1
CDR3 protein: CSVEGLAGVYNEQFF
CDR3 DNA: TGCAGCGTTGAAGGGCTAGCGGGAGTCTACAATGAGCAGTTCTTC

clone size: .
D gene: TRBD1
V gene: TRBV5-4
J gene: TRBJ1-4
CDR3 protein: CASSPGTGPTNEKLFF
CDR3 DNA: TGTGCCAGCAGCCCCGGGACAGGGCCAACTAATGAAAAACTGTTTTTT

clone size: .
D gene: .
V gene: TRBV27
J gene: TRBJ1-5
CDR3 protein: CASSLSGNQPQHF
CDR3 DNA: TGTGCCAGCAGTTTGTCGGGGAATCAGCCCCAGCATTTT

clone size: .
D gene: TRBD1
V gene: TRBV19
J gene: TRBJ1-1
CDR3 protein: CASSIDGTGTLEAFF
CDR3 DNA: TGTGCCAGTAGTATCGACGGGACAGGAACCCTTGAAGCTTTCTTT

clone size: .
D gene: .
V gene: TRBV5-1
J gene: TRBJ1-1
CDR3 protein: CASSRGVVSGEEAFF
CDR3 DNA: TGCGCCAGCAGCCGTGGCGTCGTCTCAGGGGAAGAAGCTTTCTTT

clone size: .
D gene: TRBD2
V gene: TRBV27
J gene: TRBJ2-7
CDR3 protein: CASRGSGKFYEQYF
CDR3 DNA: TGTGCCAGCAGGGGTAGCGGGAAATTCTACGAGCAGTACTTC

clone size: once
D gene: TRBD1
V gene: TRBV30
J gene: TRBJ1-6
CDR3 protein: CAWSPPGQDDSPLNF
CDR3 DNA: TGTGCCTGGAGTCCGCCGGGACAGGATGATTCACCCCTCAACTTT

clone size: .
D gene: TRBD1
V gene: TRBV5-4
J gene: TRBJ2-7
CDR3 protein: CASSLDLGQGREQYF
CDR3 DNA: TGTGCCAGCAGCCTGGACCTCGGACAGGGCCGCGAGCAGTACTTC

clone size: .
D gene: TRBD1
V gene: TRBV2
J gene: TRBJ2-5
CDR3 protein: CASTPVRTGGGETQYF
CDR3 DNA: TGTGCCAGCACTCCAGTACGGACAGGGGGTGGAGAGACCCAGTACTTC

clone size: once
D gene: .
V gene: TRBV5-6
J gene: TRBJ2-7
CDR3 protein: CASSLGPGSYEQYF
CDR3 DNA: TGTGCCAGCAGCTTGGGTCCAGGTTCCTACGAGCAGTACTTC

clone size: .
D gene: .
V gene: TRBV18
J gene: TRBJ1-6
CDR3 protein: CASSPVQAENSPLHF
CDR3 DNA: TGTGCCAGCTCACCGGTCCAGGCTGAGAATTCACCCCTCCACTTT

clone size: .
D gene: .
V gene: TRBV2
J gene: TRBJ2-3
CDR3 protein: CASGGGLGTDTQYF
CDR3 DNA: TGTGCCAGCGGTGGGGGCTTAGGCACAGATACGCAGTATTTT

clone size: .
D gene: TRBD1
V gene: TRBV6-4
J gene: TRBJ1-2
CDR3 protein: CASSTGGGYTF
CDR3 DNA: TGTGCCAGCAGCACAGGGGGCGGCTACACCTTC

clone size: .
D gene: .
V gene: TRBV2
J gene: TRBJ2-6
CDR3 protein: CASSLYGSSGANVLTF
CDR3 DNA: TGTGCCAGCAGTCTGTACGGGTCCTCTGGGGCCAACGTCCTGACTTTC

clone size: .
D gene: .
V gene: TRBV13
J gene: TRBJ2-3
CDR3 protein: CASSENRVGDTQYF
CDR3 DNA: TGTGCCAGCAGCGAGAACAGGGTGGGCGATACGCAGTATTTT

clone size: .
D gene: TRBD1
V gene: TRBV18
J gene: TRBJ2-1
CDR3 protein: CASSLDRDGNEQFF
CDR3 DNA: TGTGCCAGCTCGCTCGACAGGGATGGCAATGAGCAGTTCTTC

clone size: .
D gene: TRBD1
V gene: TRBV5-1
J gene: TRBJ1-3
CDR3 protein: CASSLDRGGNTIYF
CDR3 DNA: TGCGCCAGCAGCTTGGACAGGGGTGGAAACACCATATATTTT

clone size: .
D gene: .
V gene: TRBV27
J gene: TRBJ1-6
CDR3 protein: CASSLSTATSLHF
CDR3 DNA: TGTGCCAGCAGTTTATCGACAGCCACATCCCTCCACTTT

clone size: .
D gene: TRBD2
V gene: TRBV9
J gene: TRBJ2-2
CDR3 protein: CASSGEGGLARPGELFF
CDR3 DNA: TGTGCCAGCAGCGGAGAGGGAGGGCTAGCCCGCCCCGGGGAGCTGTTTTTT

clone size: .
D gene: .
V gene: TRBV5-6
J gene: TRBJ1-2
CDR3 protein: CASSLDVGQGGYTF
CDR3 DNA: TGTGCCAGCAGCTTGGACGTAGGGCAGGGTGGCTACACCTTC

clone size: many
D gene: TRBD1
V gene: TRBV5-4
J gene: TRBJ2-7
CDR3 protein: CASSLDRTGRSYEQYF
CDR3 DNA: TGTGCCAGCAGCTTGGATCGGACAGGGCGCTCCTACGAGCAGTACTTC

clone size: .
D gene: .
V gene: TRBV25-1
J gene: TRBJ1-1
CDR3 protein: CASSWAGVNTEAFF
CDR3 DNA: TGTGCCAGCAGTTGGGCAGGGGTGAACACTGAAGCTTTCTTT

clone size: .
D gene: .
V gene: TRBV28
J gene: TRBJ1-5
CDR3 protein: CASSLFQGLYSNQPQHF
CDR3 DNA: TGTGCCAGCAGTTTATTTCAGGGCTTATATAGCAATCAGCCCCAGCATTTT

clone size: .
D gene: .
V gene: TRBV10-2
J gene: TRBJ2-7
CDR3 protein: CASSTSLDRSYEQYF
CDR3 DNA: TGCGCCAGCAGCACCTCATTAGACAGGTCATACGAGCAGTACTTC

clone size: few
D gene: .
V gene: TRBV10-3
J gene: TRBJ2-5
CDR3 protein: CAISVEGGETQYF
CDR3 DNA: TGTGCCATCAGTGTCGAAGGAGGGGAGACCCAGTACTTC

clone size: .
D gene: TRBD1
V gene: TRBV6-5
J gene: TRBJ1-1
CDR3 protein: CASSSQGINTEAFF
CDR3 DNA: TGTGCCAGCAGTTCACAGGGGATCAACACTGAAGCTTTCTTT

clone size: .
D gene: .
V gene: TRBV5-1
J gene: TRBJ2-1
CDR3 protein: CASRRDNNEQFF
CDR3 DNA: TGCGCCAGCAGACGGGACAACAATGAGCAGTTCTTC

clone size: once
D gene: .
V gene: TRBV6-5
J gene: TRBJ2-1
CDR3 protein: CASSYSLGSPYNEQFF
CDR3 DNA: TGTGCCAGCAGTTACTCACTAGGCTCGCCCTACAATGAGCAGTTCTTC

clone size: .
D gene: .
V gene: TRBV7-3
J gene: TRBJ2-1
CDR3 protein: CASSLPGVYNEQFF
CDR3 DNA: TGTGCCAGCAGCTTACCGGGGGTGTACAATGAGCAGTTCTTC

clone size: once
D gene: TRBD2
V gene: TRBV30
J gene: TRBJ2-3
CDR3 protein: CALAGWSTDTQYF
CDR3 DNA: TGTGCCTTAGCGGGGTGGAGCACAGATACGCAGTATTTT

clone size: .
D gene: TRBD1
V gene: TRBV6-1
J gene: TRBJ2-7
CDR3 protein: CASSTRDRANYEQYF
CDR3 DNA: TGTGCCAGCAGTACCCGGGACAGGGCAAATTACGAGCAGTACTTC

clone size: .
D gene: .
V gene: TRBV19
J gene: TRBJ2-7
CDR3 protein: CASSQFDSSYEQYF
CDR3 DNA: TGTGCCAGTAGTCAGTTCGACAGCTCCTACGAGCAGTACTTC

clone size: .
D gene: TRBD1
V gene: TRBV9
J gene: TRBJ2-7
CDR3 protein: CASSPGTGGGYEQYF
CDR3 DNA: TGTGCCAGCAGCCCGGGGACAGGGGGCGGCTACGAGCAGTACTTC